These 31 T cell receptor beta chains were sequenced from one sample in a study of T cell repertoires in cytomegalovirus infection. Their specific antigens are unknown. TCRdb ran MiXCR on the reads and lists one entry per CDR3 protein. Among some 920,000 distinct CDR3 sequences listed, roughly 30% were seen once. The starting material was cultured CD8+ T cells from PBMCs, obtained from culture after CMV antigen stimulation. Receptors originate from a human donor in good health (CMV status not recorded). Some clones in this sample may be carry-over from other donors' samples.

The chain has TRBV7-6 and TRBJ1-4, with D perhaps matching TRBD1 (5 bases). V was shortened by 3 bases and J by 4 bases, with 9 bases between the two germline ends. The CDR3 sequence is 14 residues long. CDR1 is SGHVS and CDR2 is FNYEAQ in the germline V gene. CDR3 sequence (DNA): TGTGCCAGCAGCTTCGGGGGGATTAATGAAAAACTGTTTTTT. Protein: CASSFGGINEKLFF.

The chain links TRBV12-3 or TRBV12-4 to TRBJ2-7; 9 positions match TRBD2. V was pared by 3 bases and J by 9 bases, with 21 bases of the junction left unmatched. The CDR3 extends over 18 amino acids. The CDR3 here is CASSFQTSGPPSRSWQYF. Written as DNA, the CDR3 is TGTGCCAGCAGTTTCCAGACTAGCGGCCCGCCCTCGAGGTCGTGGCAGTACTTC.

V and J are TRBV7-2 and TRBJ1-6, with TRBD1 matching 7 bases. Germline loops: CDR1 SGHTA, CDR2 FQGNSA. The CDR3 sequence is 18 residues long. With 1 base clipped from V and 3 bases from J, the junction kept 9 bases outside the gene matches. Written as DNA, the CDR3 is TGTGCCAGCAGCTTAGAGGGGGCCGGTTGGGGCTATAATTCACCCCTCCACTTT. This encodes CASSLEGAGWGYNSPLHF.

The rearrangement joins TRBV6-2 or TRBV6-3 to TRBJ1-2; 7 nucleotides align to TRBD1. This CDR3 has 13 amino acids. The ends lost 10 bases at V and 8 bases at J; junction bases unmatched: 13. CDR1 is MNHEY, CDR2 SVGEGT, per germline. CDR3 sequence reads: CANKFQGERGYTF. The CDR3 DNA follows: TGTGCCAACAAATTCCAGGGGGAGAGAGGCTACACCTTC.

This clonotype was counted a few times. This chain connects TRBV27 to TRBJ2-1, with D possibly being TRBD2 (7 bases). With 3 bases removed from V and 8 bases from J, the gap between germline ends came to 23 bases. Germline V gives CDR1 MNHEY, CDR2 SMNVEV (reference sequence). This CDR3 contains 17 residues. In nucleotides, the CDR3 is TGTGCCAGCAGTTTTCCTCTGGGGGGGCGCCCCTTACATGAGCAGTTCTTC. Residues: CASSFPLGGRPLHEQFF.

The chain carries TRBV7-6 and TRBJ2-5; 8 nucleotides match TRBD2. There are 15 residues in the CDR3. Trimming took 5 bases from V and 4 from J; bases not matched to a gene: 9. Germline-derived CDR1 and CDR2 are SGHVS and FNYEAQ. The CDR3 protein is CASSLSGAQRETQYF. CDR3 nucleotide sequence: TGTGCCAGCAGCCTTAGCGGGGCGCAGAGAGAGACCCAGTACTTC.

The chain carries TRBV6-5 and TRBJ1-4; the D is unclear. Trimming took off 7 bases at V and 4 bases at J, with 19 bases between the two ends. The CDR3 has 16 residues. Germline V gene data show CDR1 as MNHEY and CDR2 as SVGAGI. The CDR3 DNA follows: TGTGCCAGCACTCCTACCCGGACGGAAGTTAATGAAAAACTGTTTTTT. It translates to CASTPTRTEVNEKLFF.

The CDR3 region is CASSYSRLAGYEQYV. DNA of the CDR3: TGTGCCAGCAGTTACTCGAGGTTAGCCGGTTACGAGCAGTACGTC. The V call is TRBV6-2 or TRBV6-3, the J call TRBJ2-7; D ambiguous. Per germline, CDR1 MNHEY and CDR2 SVGEGT. V was trimmed by 0 bases and J by 4 bases, leaving 13 bases between them. The CDR3 is 15 residues long.

The gene calls are TRBV6-2 or TRBV6-3 and TRBJ2-3, with TRBD2 matching 7 bases. J was trimmed by 2 bases and V by 0 bases; bases with no gene match: 11. In germline, CDR1 is MNHEY, CDR2 SVGEGT. The CDR3 consists of 18 residues. The CDR3 here is CASSYSTGGFYSTDTQYF. The CDR3 coding sequence is TGTGCCAGCAGTTACTCGACGGGGGGATTCTACTCCACAGATACGCAGTATTTT.

This clonotype came up a few times. Here the CDR3 reads CASSEALEARPQHF. In DNA form, the CDR3 reads TGTGCCAGCAGTGAAGCGCTGGAGGCCCGGCCCCAGCATTTT. This chain connects TRBV6-1 to TRBJ1-5, with D unresolved. Trimming pared 0 bases from V and 9 bases from J, leaving 12 bases between. The CDR3 is made up of 14 amino acids. Germline CDR1 reads MNHNS; CDR2 reads SASEGT.

This chain links TRBV6-6 with TRBJ1-1, with 8 bases matching TRBD1. In germline, CDR1 is MNHNY, CDR2 SVGAGI (reference sequence). The ends lost 5 bases at V and 4 bases at J; junction bases unmatched: 6. The CDR3 has 14 residues. As DNA, the CDR3 is TGTGCCAGCAGTGCGGACAGGGTCGGCACTGAAGCTTTCTTT. Encoded protein: CASSADRVGTEAFF.

This clonotype showed up just once. A much larger clone differs from this one at a single base, so this may be a read error. The chain employs TRBV6-5 and TRBJ2-5; D possibly corresponds to TRBD1 (6 bases). CDR1 is MNHEY, CDR2 SVGAGI, per germline. Trimming shortened V by 6 bases and J by 5 bases, and 19 bases separated the two germline ends. This CDR3 spans 15 amino acids. This CDR3 reads CASRTSGAFLETQYF. The CDR3 coding sequence is TGTGCCAGCAGGACATCAGGGGCTTTTCTGGAGACCCAGTACTTC.

This clonotype was observed a handful of times. The chain links TRBV12-3 or TRBV12-4 to TRBJ1-1; weak D call: TRBD1 (6 bases). V shed 7 bases and J shed 6 bases, with 12 bases lying between them. The length of the CDR3 is 12 residues. The CDR3 DNA is TGTGCCAGCACCTTGGACAGTTCTGAAGCTTTCTTT. This translates into CASTLDSSEAFF.

The chain carries TRBV6-5 and TRBJ1-3; no clear D gene. V was cut by 0 bases and J by 0 bases, with 12 bases left in between. This CDR3 has 17 residues. Per the germline V gene, CDR1 is MNHEY and CDR2 is SVGAGI. CDR3 sequence: CASSYSNIYYSGNTIYF. The CDR3 nucleotides are TGTGCCAGCAGTTACTCGAATATCTATTACTCTGGAAACACCATATATTTT.

V usage is TRBV5-6 and J usage is TRBJ2-3, with TRBD1 matching 9 bases. CDR1 is SGHDT and CDR2 is YYEEEE in the germline V gene. After removal of 1 base from V and 4 bases from J, the junction contained 7 bases not matched to a gene. This CDR3 comprises 16 residues. CDR3 DNA sequence: TGTGCCAGCAGCTTGATAGGACAGGGGATCGCAGATACGCAGTATTTT. As protein: CASSLIGQGIADTQYF. Complete variable domain (other parts from reference TRBV5-6 and TRBJ2-3): DAGVTQSPTHLIKTRGQQVTLRCSPKSGHDTVSWYQQALGQGPQFIFQYYEEEERQRGNFPDRFSGHQFPNYSSELNVNALLLGDSALYLCASSLIGQGIADTQYFGPGTRLTVL.

The V call is TRBV6-5, the J call TRBJ2-7; TRBD2 agrees at 7 bases. This CDR3 is 16 amino acids long. J lost 6 bases, V lost 2 bases, and 13 bases had no gene match. From germline, CDR1 is MNHEY and CDR2 SVGAGI. For the CDR3, the DNA is TGTGCCAGCAGTTACGCTGTAGGGACTAAGCCAGGCGAGCAGTACTTC. It yields the protein CASSYAVGTKPGEQYF.

The chain uses TRBV27 and TRBJ1-2; possibly TRBD1 for D (6 bases). Per the germline V gene, CDR1 is MNHEY and CDR2 is SMNVEV (reference sequence). V lost 10 bases, J lost 4 bases, and 25 bases lay in between. The CDR3 has 16 residues. Here the CDR3 reads CANSPRWQGWGYGYTF. As DNA, the CDR3 is TGTGCCAACAGCCCTCGGTGGCAGGGGTGGGGCTATGGCTACACCTTC.

The V gene is TRBV7-4, the J gene TRBJ2-2; D may be TRBD2 (6 bases). CDR1 and CDR2 (germline): SGHVT, SQSDAQ. CDR3 size: 16 residues. With 3 bases removed from V and 1 base from J, the gap between germline ends came to 12 bases. CDR3: CASSFREPKNTGELFF. DNA of the CDR3: TGTGCCAGCAGCTTCCGGGAGCCTAAGAACACCGGGGAGCTGTTTTTT.

This chain connects TRBV15 to TRBJ2-7; D ambiguous. From germline, CDR1 is LNHNV and CDR2 YYDKDF (reference sequence). Trimming removed 7 bases at V and 7 bases at J, with 20 bases between. The CDR3 covers 14 residues. Written as DNA, the CDR3 is TGTGCCACCACGGATCTAGGAAAGTACGAAGAGCAGTACTTC. Encoded protein: CATTDLGKYEEQYF.

The chain links TRBV6-1 to TRBJ2-1; tentatively, D is TRBD1 or TRBD2 (6 bases each). The V gene's germline CDR1 is MNHNS and CDR2 SASEGT. V was clipped by 7 bases and J by 5 bases, with 18 bases between them. The CDR3 runs 15 residues. CDR3 region: CASTRGPRDDNEQFF. DNA for the CDR3: TGTGCCAGCACCCGGGGGCCACGAGACGACAATGAGCAGTTCTTC.

This clonotype was observed at least ten times. The chain has TRBV7-4 and TRBJ2-7; D gene uncertain. Germline values: CDR1 SGHVT, CDR2 SQSDAQ. V dropped 4 bases and J dropped 6 bases, with 13 bases sitting between them. The CDR3 totals 13 residues. CDR3 in DNA: TGTGCCAGCAGCTATCGACGGGTATGCGAGCAGTACGTC. Its protein product is CASSYRRVCEQYV.

This clonotype has a handful of counts. The chain carries TRBV2 and TRBJ2-3; 7 bases line up with TRBD1. With V trimmed by 6 bases and J by 5 bases, 2 bases remained unmatched. This CDR3 region has 12 residues. Per germline, CDR1 SNHLY and CDR2 FYNNEI. The CDR3 is CASRDRQDTQYF. CDR3 nucleotide sequence: TGTGCCAGCAGGGACAGGCAAGATACGCAGTATTTT.

This clonotype was picked up a small number of times. The gene calls are TRBV7-2 and TRBJ1-1; a possible D gene is TRBD1 (5 bases). The CDR3 extends over 14 amino acids. The ends were cut back, 5 bases at V and 5 bases at J, with 15 bases in the middle. Germline values: CDR1 SGHTA, CDR2 FQGNSA. The CDR3 DNA follows: TGTGCCAGCAGCCCCCGCGGGCAGGGTACTGAAGCTTTCTTT. This codes for CASSPRGQGTEAFF.

This clonotype was counted between two and nine times. The V gene is TRBV7-6, the J gene TRBJ1-1; the match to TRBD1 covers 9 bases. Germline loops: CDR1 SGHVS, CDR2 FNYEAQ. V gave up 3 bases and J gave up 0 bases; unmatched junction bases: 2. This CDR3 is built from 15 residues. The CDR3 DNA sequence: TGTGCCAGCAGCTTTGGGACAGGGTTGAACACTGAAGCTTTCTTT. It codes for CASSFGTGLNTEAFF.

The chain is built from TRBV6-1 and TRBJ2-1, with D unclear. Germline values: CDR1 MNHNS, CDR2 SASEGT. Trimming took 4 bases from V and 7 from J, leaving 11 bases between them. The CDR3 sequence is 13 residues long. In nucleotides, the CDR3 is TGTGCCAGCAGTGGTGCGGTCCGGAATGAGCAGTTCTTC. Protein sequence: CASSGAVRNEQFF.

The table lists this clonotype with a few counts. The V gene is TRBV15, the J gene TRBJ2-7; D uncertain. With 2 bases removed from V and 1 base from J, the gap between germline ends came to 9 bases. Germline values: CDR1 LNHNV, CDR2 YYDKDF (reference sequence). CDR3 length equals 14 residues. This CDR3 is CATSRSRPSYEQYF. The DNA of the CDR3 is TGTGCCACCAGCAGATCCAGGCCGTCCTACGAGCAGTACTTC.

V is TRBV20-1 and J is TRBJ2-7; 7 nucleotides agree with TRBD2. Germline CDR1 is DFQATT and CDR2 is SNEGSKA (reference sequence). V dropped 3 bases and J dropped 5; count of bases not matched to a gene: 13. The CDR3 runs to 15 residues. The CDR3 coding sequence is TGCAGTGCTAGTAATCCGCGGGGGTTACGCGACGAGCAGTACGTC. Translation gives CSASNPRGLRDEQYV.

The chain couples TRBV19 to TRBJ2-7; 11 bases fit TRBD1. The CDR3 length is 15 residues. Per the germline V gene, CDR1 is LNHDA and CDR2 is SQIVND (reference sequence). Germline trimming cut 2 bases from V and 7 bases from J; bases unmatched to any gene: 7. CDR3 in amino acids: CASSISPGTGGEQYF. As DNA, the CDR3 is TGTGCCAGTAGTATATCCCCCGGGACAGGGGGTGAGCAGTACTTC.

The chain is built from TRBV9 and TRBJ1-2; a weak D match, TRBD1 (5 bases). V lost 0 bases and J lost 6, with 6 bases in between. CDR1 is SGDLS and CDR2 is YYNGEE in the germline V gene. The CDR3 is made up of 12 amino acids. CDR3 sequence: CASSVAGNGYTF. CDR3 DNA sequence: TGTGCCAGCAGCGTAGCAGGGAATGGCTACACCTTC.

This clonotype was observed a few times. V usage is TRBV28 and J usage is TRBJ2-2, with D maybe TRBD1 (5 bases). In germline, CDR1 is MDHEN, CDR2 SYDVKM. The CDR3 contains 12 residues. Trimming left V 4 bases short and J 9 bases short, with 9 bases between. The CDR3 is CASSSRVRELFF. CDR3 in DNA: TGTGCCAGCAGTTCCAGGGTTAGGGAGCTGTTTTTT.

There are a few counts of this clonotype. The chain employs TRBV19 and TRBJ1-1; 7 bases fit TRBD1. J lost 4 bases, V lost 4 bases, and 3 bases had no gene match. The CDR3 is 13 amino acids. CDR1 and CDR2 from the germline V gene are LNHDA and SQIVND (reference sequence). Written as DNA, the CDR3 is TGTGCCAGTAGTAGTTGGACAGGCACTGAAGCTTTCTTT. Translation gives CASSSWTGTEAFF.